This T cell receptor (beta chain) was obtained from a study of cytomegalovirus exposure and HLA in healthy donors (dated by TCRdb to about 2017). For the wider study: An earlier analysis of about 560 of the donors reported about 260 Gb of sequence data and 95 million to 120 million unique TCR beta sequences obtained from about 170 million T cells. An earlier analysis of fewer than 700 of the donors applied high-throughput TCR beta sequencing to assess whether each TCR beta V gene segment acted as functional or pseudogenic. Class I and class II HLA loci were covered by the typing at four-digit resolution. Every discovery cohort repertoire had been produced on one sequencing platform. About 5 DR-DQ haplotypes were handled as single units for association and clustering, since linkage in the cohort was strong. The study combined high-throughput TCR immunosequencing, statistical association of individual TCRs with disease status, and machine learning to predict cytomegalovirus infection status. Around 320 gigabases of sequencing data and approximately 84 million unique TCR sequences were included in an early release covering around 600 HLA-typed donors. A later analysis re-analyzed previously published TCR beta repertoires from approximately 670 donors and added high-resolution HLA genotyping to study TCR occurrence patterns. Using immunosequencing, the study profiled T cell repertoires from fewer than 850 subjects and related those repertoires to cytomegalovirus serostatus. The study was designed to test whether signatures of past pathogen exposure could be identified by cataloging public T cell receptors. Typing coverage varied by locus: roughly 620-630 donors for A, B, C, DRB1 and DQB1; approximately 560 for DQA1; about 600 for DPA1; 450 to 480 for DPB1. The genetic ancestry cluster associated with self-reported Caucasian donors included approximately 85% of the 300 to 450 genotyped donors. Among about 360 genotyped donors of the cohort, an average of approximately 230,000 unique TCR beta nucleotide sequences were sequenced per donor, roughly 18% of them non-productive. Rather than drawing on any new phenotypic data, the later analysis identified candidate immune exposures from TCR beta sequences and the way those sequences occurred across donors. Donor age, sex, ethnicity and CMV serostatus were compiled alongside the repertoire data. In addition to the first cohort of 500 to 850 subjects, a separate validation cohort of approximately 130 different subjects was used. A later genetic analysis used genome-wide SNP genotypes for 398 of the 666 donors, treating that subset as a discovery cohort. Study-level results and caveats: Immune exposure information for the cohort was limited to CMV serostatus. Strong co-occurrence of HLA alleles, especially DR and DQ, made assigning TCR associations to individual alleles difficult. A few of the identified cytomegalovirus-associated TCR beta chains were confirmed in vitro to be specific for cytomegalovirus antigens. The sequencing pipeline was judged likely to have produced a cluster of highly shared sequence variants as a technical artifact. In a later analysis, HLA-associated TCR beta chains were found to be more clonally expanded and to have lower generation probabilities than equally common non-associated chains. The authors suggested that the approach could potentially be extended to other disease states and immunological phenotypes. Because counts were too low, approximately 15 rarely observed V segments, including chromosome 9 orphons, were excluded from the earlier analysis of around 590 of the donors. Presence/absence analyses assumed roughly uniform sequencing depth across donors, an assumption that may not hold. In this cohort, only TCR beta chains were sequenced, and detectable features were limited by the absence of alpha or paired-chain data. In a later analysis, most CMV-associated TCR beta chains were found to appear HLA-restricted, with HLA associations seemingly driven largely by CMV exposure. At a false discovery rate of 0.05, a later analysis linked 15,000 to 20,000 TCR beta sequences to specific HLA alleles. A further reported finding was that TCR beta sequences accurately predicted the HLA-A and HLA-B alleles for most subjects in the first cohort. Correlated functional status among segregating V segments might be attributable to linkage disequilibrium, but an unknown experimental factor could not be ruled out. Because HLA typing was unavailable for some donors at each locus, only the typed subset was used in association tests. In a later analysis, the rate of TCR association differed among HLA loci, with DRB1 alleles having the most associated TCRs and HLA-C alleles having the fewest. A later analysis reported that several top co-occurrence clusters appeared linked to parvovirus B19, influenza, CMV and Epstein-Barr virus. V-gene and J-gene trimming of TCR beta chains was associated with a missense DCLRE1C variant in a later genetic analysis, and the association was replicated in an independent cohort. In the study, 150 to 200 TCR beta chains were listed as associated with cytomegalovirus. In both the original and validation cohorts, the classifier was reported to diagnose cytomegalovirus status with high specificity and sensitivity. Some IMGT-functional V segments, including TRBV6-2 and TRBV6-3, could not be distinguished by the 87-base-pair reads and were therefore excluded. Broadly in line with IMGT annotations, most TCR beta V segments showed up in productive rearrangements about 87% or about 30% of the time in an earlier analysis of 450 to 600 of the donors. Compared with the 666-donor mean, donors in an Asian-associated ancestry cluster had fewer N-insertions in productive TCRs, according to a later genetic analysis. Most TCR sequences were seen in very few donors, while some public TCRs were found in many individuals.

Of note for this clone: The antigen it binds to is not known. Per-nucleotide qualities are absent, and no much larger clonotype sits a single base away.

The cohort consisted of 600 to 750 healthy bone marrow donors. Cohort members were all nominally healthy when sampled, although unrecorded immune exposures were likely present. The donor tested CMV seronegative and was one of the 352 seronegative cohort members. A peripheral blood sample was provided by each donor, and peripheral blood mononuclear cells were used for TCR beta sequencing. The Qiagen DNeasy Blood Extraction Kit was used to extract genomic DNA from the blood cell samples. Reading from cysteine to phenylalanine, the CDR3 counts 18 amino acids. Here the CDR3 DNA is all that survives: 54 bases in frame from base 1. In the germline V gene, CDR1 corresponds to SGHDN and CDR2 to FVKESK. Trimmed from V: 2 bases; trimmed from J: 7 bases; junction bases lacking a gene match: 14. The method behind the library was the immunoSEQ multiplex PCR assay. For the multiplex PCR, a mixture combining 60 forward primers for TCR Vbeta segments and 13 reverse primers for TCR Jbeta segments was used. A multiplex PCR assay on genomic DNA amplified the CDR3 region of rearranged TCR beta genes. The Illumina HiSeq System was used to sequence the amplified TCR beta libraries as 87-base-pair reads. Turning to the authors' computational methods: Across the 500 to 750 repertoires, a later analysis counted roughly 77 million unique TCR beta chains, some 11 million of which were shared by at least two donors. Raw reads were error-corrected and collapsed into unique sequences by a nearest-neighbor algorithm in which closely related sequences were merged to remove PCR and sequencing errors. V, D and J gene segments were assigned by aligning CDR3 sequences to IMGT reference sequences. For a sequence to be retained, at least a six-nucleotide match to both a V gene segment and a J gene segment was required. Rearrangements were called productive when the CDR3 lacked stop codons and stayed in frame with V and J; all others were non-productive. Following IMGT convention, CDR3 was defined as the stretch from the second conserved V-encoded cysteine to the conserved J-encoded phenylalanine. Sequences without an unambiguous match to a single V gene segment were excluded from the earlier analysis of about 630 of the donors. In an earlier analysis of approximately 550 of the donors, V segments were called functional above 56.7% productive rearrangements and were called segregating when the between-donor standard deviation exceeded 5%. To diagnose cytomegalovirus status from the catalog of TCR beta chain sequences, a statistical classification framework was built. A later analysis assigned V and J genes by comparing TCR nucleotide sequences with IMGT/GENE-DB human TR gene sequences. The TCRdist pipeline was used in a later analysis to assign CDR3 sequences and most-parsimonious VDJ recombination scenarios. A later analysis defined each TCR beta chain by its CDR3 amino acid sequence plus V-gene family, and excluded reads lacking a unique V-gene family. To address suspected cross-contamination and a sequencing artifact, a later analysis removed over 500 highly shared, low-generation-probability nucleotide sequences. For each public chain, a later analysis derived a clonal expansion index from normalized ranks of inferred template counts within each repertoire. A later analysis computed generation probabilities with a VDJ recombination model fitted to out-of-frame rearrangements, and checked the results against IGoR. In a later analysis, TCR-TCR, TCR-HLA and TCR-CMV co-occurrence was scored with hypergeometric tests, and a repertoire-size bias correction was applied to TCR pairs. False discovery rates were estimated in a later analysis by permuting HLA or CMV assignments 20 times. In a later analysis, co-occurring TCRs were grouped using DBSCAN, with TCRdist sequence similarity added in when clustering inside HLA-allele-positive subsets. For co-occurrence clustering, repertoires with fewer than 30,000 or more than 120,000 public chains were excluded, along with 5 or 6 repertoires with anomalous nucleotide sharing. TCRdb carries this immuneACCESS record with in-frame sequences only. Its versions omit some clonotypes, under half of them owing to an unresolved V gene in the studies checked, with the rest unexplained. The V and J calls and clone size were taken over from that table, and D and trimming were inferred from the DNA. The sample yields roughly 100,000 clones; around 80% were counted once. The ten top clones hold roughly 1.8% of the sample.

The receptor chain draws on TRBV14 and TRBJ2-1, and TRBD2 matches 10 of the central bases. The sequencing sample was made of PBMCs. The TCR comes from a woman aged 40 to 49 in good health and CMV-seronegative. The CDR3 amino acid sequence is: CASSQREPLAGFRNEQFF. The nucleotide sequence is given as TGTGCCAGCAGCCAAAGGGAACCACTAGCGGGATTCAGAAATGAGCAGTTCTTC. Reference TRBV14 and TRBJ2-1 genes cover what lies past the CDR3, so the full variable domain is EAGVTQFPSHSVIEKGQTVTLRCDPISGHDNLYWYRRVMGKEIKFLLHFVKESKQDESGMPNNRFLAERTGGTYSTLKVQPAELEDSGVYFCASSQREPLAGFRNEQFFGPGTRLTVL.